This T cell receptor (beta chain) comes out of a study of spatial heterogeneity in lung cancer. Study-wide background: A strong correlation was found between TCR transcript counts in tumor regions and a T cell module score derived from matched bulk RNA-seq. Raw reads contained each unique TCR and UMI combination more than ten times on average.

Notes on this clonotype: Its antigen remains unidentified.

Study findings and constraints: It was found that expanded intratumoral alpha and beta TCR counts tracked tumor mutation counts. Ubiquitous expanded TCR counts tracked ubiquitous nonsynonymous mutations; regional expanded TCR counts tracked regional nonsynonymous mutations.

Trimming stripped 0 bases from V and 5 bases from J, with 10 bases between. The CDR3 runs to 14 residues. CDR1 LNHNV and CDR2 YYDKDF come from the germline V gene (reference sequence). Each CDR3 protein gets one entry after TCRdb re-called the 5' RACE reads with MiXCR. The sample records about 9,800 distinct CDR3 sequences, around 51% being singletons. The sample's time point: sample taken at primary tumor resection. Unsorted tumor, nontumor lung tissue or cryopreserved PBMC supplied the whole RNA. Source: lung tumor tissue, taken at surgery. The V gene is TRBV15, the J gene TRBJ1-2; no definite D call. This receptor was taken from a female donor with early-stage non-small cell lung cancer. The chain's CDR3 is CATSRDRQAYGYTF. As DNA, the CDR3 is TGTGCCACCAGCAGAGACCGACAAGCATATGGCTACACCTTC.